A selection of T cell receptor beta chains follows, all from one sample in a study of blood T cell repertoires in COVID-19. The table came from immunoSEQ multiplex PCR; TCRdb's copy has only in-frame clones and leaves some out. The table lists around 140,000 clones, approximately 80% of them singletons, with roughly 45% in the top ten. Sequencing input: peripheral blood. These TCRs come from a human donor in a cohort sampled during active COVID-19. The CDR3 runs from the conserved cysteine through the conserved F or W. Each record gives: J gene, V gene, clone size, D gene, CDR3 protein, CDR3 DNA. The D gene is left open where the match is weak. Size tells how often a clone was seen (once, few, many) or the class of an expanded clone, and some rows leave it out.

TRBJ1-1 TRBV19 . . CASSGVTAGPTEAFF TGTGCCAGTAGTGGCGTAACAGCGGGCCCCACTGAAGCTTTCTTT
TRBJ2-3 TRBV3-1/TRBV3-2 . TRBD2 CASSQDQVAGSQYF TGTGCCAGCAGCCAAGATCAGGTAGCGGGGTCGCAGTATTTT
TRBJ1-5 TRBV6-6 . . CASSYPPGPQHF TGTGCCAGCAGTTACCCTCCGGGGCCCCAGCATTTT
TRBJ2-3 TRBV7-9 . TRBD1 CASSPPRDRGQDTQYF TGTGCCAGCAGCCCCCCCCGGGACAGGGGGCAAGATACGCAGTATTTT
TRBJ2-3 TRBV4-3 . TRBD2 CASSQEGLAGVDTQYF TGCGCCAGCAGCCAAGAAGGACTAGCGGGAGTCGATACGCAGTATTTT
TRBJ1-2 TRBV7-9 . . CASSSRYYGYTF TGTGCCAGCAGCAGCCGTTACTATGGCTACACCTTC
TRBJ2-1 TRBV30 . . CAWRALDEQFF TGTGCCTGGAGGGCCCTCGATGAGCAGTTCTTC
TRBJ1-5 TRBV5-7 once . CASSLTKPQHF TGTGCCAGCAGCTTAACTAAGCCCCAGCATTTT
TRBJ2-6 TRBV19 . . CASSPRGFEVLTF TGTGCCAGTAGTCCCAGGGGATTCGAAGTCCTGACTTTC
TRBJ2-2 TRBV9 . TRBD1 CASSVRTGATGELFF TGTGCCAGCAGCGTCCGGACAGGGGCCACCGGGGAGCTGTTTTTT
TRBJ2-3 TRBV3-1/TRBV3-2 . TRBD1 CASSRRQGAQDTQYF TGTGCCAGCAGTCGTAGACAGGGGGCGCAAGATACGCAGTATTTT
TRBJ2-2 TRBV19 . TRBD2 CASSSRLAGGAGELFF TGTGCCAGTAGTTCCCGACTAGCGGGGGGCGCCGGGGAGCTGTTTTTT
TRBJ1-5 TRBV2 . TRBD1 CASSEGQGMGQPQHF TGTGCCAGCAGTGAGGGACAGGGGATGGGTCAGCCCCAGCATTTT
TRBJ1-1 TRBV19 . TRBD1 CASNLGQGTPEAFF TGTGCCAGTAACCTGGGACAGGGGACGCCTGAAGCTTTCTTT
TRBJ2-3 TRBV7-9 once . CASSLGAATDTQYF TGTGCCAGCAGCTTGGGGGCAGCCACAGATACGCAGTATTTT
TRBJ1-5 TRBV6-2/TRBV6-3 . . CASSYSRVQPQHF TGTGCCAGCAGTTACTCGAGGGTTCAGCCCCAGCATTTT
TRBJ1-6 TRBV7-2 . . CASSLLGVGSPLHF TGTGCCAGCAGCTTATTAGGGGTCGGTTCACCCCTCCACTTT
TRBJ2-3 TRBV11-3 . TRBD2 CASSRLAGSTDTQYF TGTGCCAGCAGCCGACTAGCGGGAAGCACAGATACGCAGTATTTT
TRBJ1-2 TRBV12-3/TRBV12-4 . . CASKAKTDGYTF TGTGCCAGCAAGGCAAAGACTGACGGCTACACCTTC
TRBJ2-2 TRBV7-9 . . CASSYPTGGTGELFF TGTGCCAGCAGCTACCCGACAGGAGGCACCGGGGAGCTGTTTTTT
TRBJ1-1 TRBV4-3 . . CASSQDRMSTEAFF TGCGCCAGCAGCCAAGATCGAATGAGCACTGAAGCTTTCTTT
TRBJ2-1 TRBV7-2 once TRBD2 CASSISGGAYNEQFF TGTGCCAGCAGCATTAGCGGGGGGGCCTACAATGAGCAGTTCTTC
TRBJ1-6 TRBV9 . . CASSVGQGRNSPLHF TGTGCCAGCAGCGTAGGGCAGGGCCGTAATTCACCCCTCCACTTT
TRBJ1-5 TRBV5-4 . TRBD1 CASSLDRGGGQHF TGTGCCAGCAGCTTGGACAGGGGAGGTGGGCAGCATTTT
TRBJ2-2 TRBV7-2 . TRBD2 CASSLRGGETGELFF TGTGCCAGCAGCTTACGCGGGGGGGAGACCGGGGAGCTGTTTTTT
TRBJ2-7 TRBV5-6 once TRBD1 CASRSGQGYEQYF TGTGCCAGCAGGTCGGGACAGGGCTACGAGCAGTACTTC
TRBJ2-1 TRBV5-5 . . CASSLDRPHNEQFF TGTGCCAGCAGCTTGGACAGGCCCCACAATGAGCAGTTCTTC
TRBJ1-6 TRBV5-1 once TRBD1 CASSWTGGNSPLHF TGCGCCAGCAGCTGGACAGGCGGTAATTCACCCCTCCACTTT
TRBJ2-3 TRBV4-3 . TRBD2 CASSQAQRGVDTQYF TGCGCCAGCAGCCAAGCCCAGCGGGGGGTAGATACGCAGTATTTT
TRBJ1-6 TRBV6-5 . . CASSGKLNSPLHF TGTGCCAGCAGCGGGAAGTTGAATTCACCCCTCCACTTT
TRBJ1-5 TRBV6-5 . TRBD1 CASRYDRGLQPQHF TGTGCCAGCAGGTATGACAGGGGGCTGCAGCCCCAGCATTTT
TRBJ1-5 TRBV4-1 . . CASSQEGGARGNQPQHF TGCGCCAGCAGCCAAGAAGGCGGGGCCCGCGGCAATCAGCCCCAGCATTTT
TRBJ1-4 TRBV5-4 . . CASSWRGEGKLFF TGTGCCAGCAGCTGGCGTGGGGAGGGAAAACTGTTTTTT
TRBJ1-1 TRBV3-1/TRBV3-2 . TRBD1 CASRQTGLGTEAFF TGTGCCAGCAGGCAGACAGGGCTCGGCACTGAAGCTTTCTTT
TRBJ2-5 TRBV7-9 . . CASSFLQGVETQYF TGTGCCAGCAGCTTCCTACAGGGAGTAGAGACCCAGTACTTC
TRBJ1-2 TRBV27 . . CASSLSALYGYTF TGTGCCAGCAGTTTGAGTGCACTCTATGGCTACACCTTC
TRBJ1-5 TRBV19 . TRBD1 CASKKSGTGTLNQPQHF TGTGCCAGTAAGAAGTCGGGGACAGGGACTCTCAATCAGCCCCAGCATTTT
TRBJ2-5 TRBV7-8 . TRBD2 CASSSFGGGETQYF TGTGCCAGCAGCTCTTTCGGGGGGGGAGAGACCCAGTACTTC
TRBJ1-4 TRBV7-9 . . CASTSYATNEKLFF TGTGCCAGCACCTCGTATGCAACTAATGAAAAACTGTTTTTT
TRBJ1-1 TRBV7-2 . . CASSLIQDTEAFF TGTGCCAGCAGCTTAATCCAGGACACTGAAGCTTTCTTT
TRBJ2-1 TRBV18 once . CASSPRTGHRDEQFF TGTGCCAGCTCACCACGCACAGGGCATCGGGATGAGCAGTTCTTC
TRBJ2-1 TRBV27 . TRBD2 CASSMTSGTPQFF TGTGCCAGCAGTATGACTAGCGGGACCCCGCAGTTCTTC
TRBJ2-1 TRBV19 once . CASRAQNSYNEQFF TGTGCCAGTAGGGCACAAAACTCCTACAATGAGCAGTTCTTC
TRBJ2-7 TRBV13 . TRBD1 CASSSGDRPYEQYF TGTGCCAGCAGCTCCGGGGACAGACCCTACGAGCAGTACTTC
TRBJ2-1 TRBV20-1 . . CSAREDNEQFF TGCAGTGCTAGGGAGGACAATGAGCAGTTCTTC
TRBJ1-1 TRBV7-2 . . CASRVRQSTEAFF TGTGCCAGCAGAGTAAGACAGAGCACTGAAGCTTTCTTT
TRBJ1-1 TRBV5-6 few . CASSFVPEMNTEAFF TGTGCCAGCAGCTTTGTACCGGAGATGAACACTGAAGCTTTCTTT
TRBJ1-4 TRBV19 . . CASSEGRGQNEKLFF TGTGCCAGTAGCGAAGGGCGGGGCCAAAATGAAAAACTGTTTTTT
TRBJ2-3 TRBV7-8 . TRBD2 CASSLTGLALDTQYF TGTGCCAGCAGCTTGACGGGACTAGCGTTAGATACGCAGTATTTT
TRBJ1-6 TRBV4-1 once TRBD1 CASSRGTGAGNSPLHF TGCGCCAGCAGCCGAGGGACAGGGGCAGGAAATTCACCCCTCCACTTT
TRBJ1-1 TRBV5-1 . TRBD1 CASREGGRVLEAFF TGCGCCAGCAGGGAAGGGGGCAGAGTTCTAGAAGCTTTCTTT
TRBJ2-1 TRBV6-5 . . CASSTDTYNEQFF TGTGCCAGCAGTACGGACACTTACAATGAGCAGTTCTTC
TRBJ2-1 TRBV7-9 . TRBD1 CASSLTTGGNEQFF TGTGCCAGCAGCCTAACGACAGGGGGGAATGAGCAGTTCTTC
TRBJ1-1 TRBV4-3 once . CASSQDRLNTEAFF TGCGCCAGCAGCCAAGACAGGTTGAACACTGAAGCTTTCTTT